Listed below are T cell receptor beta chains from one sample, sequenced in a study of T-cell reconstitution after alpha-beta-depleted transplantation in children. TCRdb fed the PCR reads into MiXCR, producing one record per CDR3 protein. This table has fewer than 1 million distinct CDR3 sequences, roughly 15% appearing once. The material was PBMCs, mostly from graft donor cells, obtained 360 days after TCRalphabeta/CD19-depleted stem cell transplant. The receptor set was obtained from a male patient under 18 who had a stem cell transplant for acute lymphoblastic leukemia, so the T cells may come from the graft donor. CDR3s include the opening cysteine and the closing phenylalanine or tryptophan. Each record gives: clone size, D gene, J gene, V gene, CDR3 DNA, CDR3 protein. The D gene is left open where the match is weak. The size entry is marked missing in some rows and otherwise reads once, few, many or a size class.

size: NA; D: TRBD2; J: TRBJ2-1; V: TRBV7-6; DNA: TGTGCCAGCAGCCCCCGACTAGCGGCCCAGTTCTTC; CDR3: CASSPRLAAQFF
size: few; D: TRBD2; J: TRBJ2-3; V: TRBV29-1; DNA: TGCAGCGTTCGTAGGGGGACTAGCGGAAGCGTACAGGGGGGGCAGTATTTT; CDR3: CSVRRGTSGSVQGGQYF
size: NA; D: NA; J: TRBJ2-2; V: TRBV12-3/TRBV12-4; DNA: TGTGCCAGCACCCCGCCGGACGGAAACACCGGGGAGCTGTTTTTT; CDR3: CASTPPDGNTGELFF
size: NA; D: TRBD2; J: TRBJ2-4; V: TRBV6-1; DNA: TGTGCCAGCAGTACCACGACTAGCGGGGGGGACATTCAGTACTTC; CDR3: CASSTTTSGGDIQYF
size: few; D: NA; J: TRBJ2-1; V: TRBV5-1; DNA: TGCGCCAGCAGCCCGGGACACGAGTACTCCTACAATGAGCAGTTCTTC; CDR3: CASSPGHEYSYNEQFF
size: many; D: NA; J: TRBJ1-1; V: TRBV5-1; DNA: TGCGCCAGCAGCTTTCGGGGGAACACTGAAGCTTTCTTT; CDR3: CASSFRGNTEAFF
size: many; D: NA; J: TRBJ2-2; V: TRBV12-3/TRBV12-4; DNA: TGTGCCAGCAGTTTGGCCCTTTTCACCGGGGAGCTGTTTTTT; CDR3: CASSLALFTGELFF
size: few; D: NA; J: TRBJ1-2; V: TRBV5-1; DNA: TGCGCCAGCAGCGCCCAGGGGTTTGGCTACACCTTC; CDR3: CASSAQGFGYTF
size: few; D: NA; J: TRBJ1-5; V: TRBV20-1; DNA: TGCAGTGCTAGAGGGGGGGGTAGCAATCAGCCCCAGCATTTT; CDR3: CSARGGGSNQPQHF
size: many; D: TRBD2; J: TRBJ2-7; V: TRBV5-1; DNA: TGCGCCAGCAGCTTATTTCCCGGGGAGGGTTTCTACGAGCAGTACTTC; CDR3: CASSLFPGEGFYEQYF
size: NA; D: NA; J: TRBJ2-1; V: TRBV7-9; DNA: TGTGCCAGCAGCCCGGAAAGGCTGGGCGTCGGTGAGCAGTTCTTC; CDR3: CASSPERLGVGEQFF
size: many; D: TRBD1; J: TRBJ1-1; V: TRBV6-5; DNA: TGTGCCAGCAGACCCTTCCGACAGGGAAACACTGAAGCTTTCTTT; CDR3: CASRPFRQGNTEAFF
size: NA; D: NA; J: TRBJ2-7; V: TRBV3-1; DNA: TGTGCCAGCAGCCAAGAAGGGAGGGAGCAGTACTTC; CDR3: CASSQEGREQYF
size: NA; D: NA; J: TRBJ2-7; V: TRBV7-8; DNA: TGTGCCAGCAGCCCCCGGGGCAGTGATATCTACGAGCAGTACTTC; CDR3: CASSPRGSDIYEQYF
size: few; D: NA; J: TRBJ2-7; V: TRBV7-2; DNA: TGTGCCAGCAGCTCGGTCCTCCACTACGAGCAGTACTTC; CDR3: CASSSVLHYEQYF
size: few; D: TRBD2; J: TRBJ2-1; V: TRBV4-1; DNA: TGCGCCAGCAGCCAAGTAAAATTGCGGCTAGCGGGAGAGGATGAGCAGTTCTTC; CDR3: CASSQVKLRLAGEDEQFF
size: few; D: TRBD1; J: TRBJ1-5; V: TRBV18; DNA: TGTGCCAGCTCACCAACGCCCAGGGGGTCATGGCAGCCCCAGCATTTT; CDR3: CASSPTPRGSWQPQHF
size: few; D: NA; J: TRBJ1-1; V: TRBV20-1; DNA: TGCAGTGCTAGAGATCTTCCGGGAAAGGGGACTGAAGCTTTCTTT; CDR3: CSARDLPGKGTEAFF
size: NA; D: NA; J: TRBJ1-5; V: TRBV7-9; DNA: TGTGCCAGCAGCATGGGGTTAGGAAGCAATCAGCCCCAGCATTTT; CDR3: CASSMGLGSNQPQHF
size: NA; D: NA; J: TRBJ1-1; V: TRBV5-1; DNA: TGCGCCAGCAGTCCTTCCGGGGGGGGGACTGAAGCTTTCTTT; CDR3: CASSPSGGGTEAFF
size: NA; D: NA; J: TRBJ2-3; V: TRBV2; DNA: TGTGCCAGCCGAAAGCGGCAGGGGAGCACAGATACGCAGTATTTT; CDR3: CASRKRQGSTDTQYF
size: NA; D: NA; J: TRBJ2-7; V: TRBV5-1; DNA: TGCGCCAGCAGCCCCAGTTCTAGCGCATACGAGCAGTACTTC; CDR3: CASSPSSSAYEQYF
size: many; D: NA; J: TRBJ1-4; V: TRBV9; DNA: TGTGCCAGCAGCACCAGCTACGGTTCTAATGAAAAACTGTTTTTT; CDR3: CASSTSYGSNEKLFF
size: NA; D: NA; J: TRBJ2-1; V: TRBV9; DNA: TGTGCCAGCAGCGTCGTAAGCGGGACAGGTCGGGATGAGCAGTTCTTC; CDR3: CASSVVSGTGRDEQFF
size: few; D: NA; J: TRBJ2-6; V: TRBV9; DNA: TGTGCCAGCAGCACCAAAATTGGGGCTGGGGCCAACGTCCTGACTTTC; CDR3: CASSTKIGAGANVLTF
size: NA; D: TRBD2; J: TRBJ2-5; V: TRBV12-3/TRBV12-4; DNA: TGTGCCAGCAGTTTTGCTAGCGGGAGTGACGAGACCCAGTACTTC; CDR3: CASSFASGSDETQYF
size: many; D: TRBD2; J: TRBJ2-1; V: TRBV29-1; DNA: TGCAGCGTTGACCCCCCTCTAGCGGGAGGTTTGTGGCAGTTCTTC; CDR3: CSVDPPLAGGLWQFF
size: NA; D: NA; J: TRBJ2-7; V: TRBV4-1; DNA: TGCGCCAGCACCGGGGCATCGGTCTACGAGCAGTACTTC; CDR3: CASTGASVYEQYF
size: few; D: TRBD1; J: TRBJ1-2; V: TRBV3-1; DNA: TGTGCCAGCAGCGTACCCGGACAGGTCTATGGCTACACCTTC; CDR3: CASSVPGQVYGYTF
size: few; D: TRBD2; J: TRBJ2-7; V: TRBV9; DNA: TGTGCCAGCAGCGGTAGCGGGAGGGCTCTCAAGCAGTACTTC; CDR3: CASSGSGRALKQYF
size: NA; D: NA; J: TRBJ1-2; V: TRBV7-9; DNA: TGTGCCAGCAGCTTAGCGCTTGGGTCTTATGGCTACACCTTC; CDR3: CASSLALGSYGYTF
size: once; D: TRBD1; J: TRBJ2-7; V: TRBV28; DNA: TGTGCCAGCAGTCTCACGAATCGGGACAGGGGAGTCGACGAGCAGTACTTC; CDR3: CASSLTNRDRGVDEQYF
size: NA; D: NA; J: TRBJ2-7; V: TRBV7-9; DNA: TGTGCCAGCAGCTTAGTCACAGGGATCCTTGCCTACGAGCAGTACTTC; CDR3: CASSLVTGILAYEQYF
size: many; D: TRBD2; J: TRBJ2-1; V: TRBV11-2; DNA: TGTGCCAGCAGCTTAAATATCGACCGGGCGGGAGATGAGCAGTTCTTC; CDR3: CASSLNIDRAGDEQFF
size: NA; D: NA; J: TRBJ1-4; V: TRBV5-1; DNA: TGCGCCAGCAGCTTGCGTGGGATGGGGACTAATGAAAAACTGTTTTTT; CDR3: CASSLRGMGTNEKLFF
size: few; D: NA; J: TRBJ2-3; V: TRBV6-2/TRBV6-3; DNA: TGTGCCAGCAGTTACGAGGGACCTCGCACAGATACGCAGTATTTT; CDR3: CASSYEGPRTDTQYF
size: NA; D: NA; J: TRBJ2-5; V: TRBV11-1; DNA: TGTGCCAGCAGCTTCCGGAGGACCCAGTACTTC; CDR3: CASSFRRTQYF
size: NA; D: NA; J: TRBJ2-2; V: TRBV18; DNA: TGTGCCAGCTCACCCGACTGGAGGAACACCGGGGAGCTGTTTTTT; CDR3: CASSPDWRNTGELFF
size: NA; D: TRBD2; J: TRBJ2-1; V: TRBV5-1; DNA: TGCGCCAGCAGCCCAAAACCAACGGGGACTAGCGGGTCGGATGAGCAGTTCTTC; CDR3: CASSPKPTGTSGSDEQFF
size: NA; D: NA; J: TRBJ2-5; V: TRBV7-9; DNA: TGTGCCAGCAGCGCTAGAGGTTCTACTTCAGAGACCCAGTACTTC; CDR3: CASSARGSTSETQYF
size: few; D: NA; J: TRBJ2-1; V: TRBV27; DNA: TGTGCCAGCAGTTTACGGGTGGGCTCCTACAATGAGCAGTTCTTC; CDR3: CASSLRVGSYNEQFF
size: few; D: NA; J: TRBJ1-3; V: TRBV12-3/TRBV12-4; DNA: TGTGCCAGCAGTCCCGACGCAAAGCGAAACACCATATATTTT; CDR3: CASSPDAKRNTIYF
size: few; D: NA; J: TRBJ2-3; V: TRBV7-9; DNA: TGTGCCAGCAGCCCAGTAATCGACAGCGGCACAGATACGCAGTATTTT; CDR3: CASSPVIDSGTDTQYF
size: few; D: NA; J: TRBJ2-5; V: TRBV7-6; DNA: TGTGCCAGCAGCTTATCCCCTCGAGGGGGGGTCCTAGCCCAGTACTTC; CDR3: CASSLSPRGGVLAQYF
size: many; D: NA; J: TRBJ2-7; V: TRBV6-5; DNA: TGTGCCAGCAGTTTGCCGGGACCCCTGGGGGAGCAGTACTTC; CDR3: CASSLPGPLGEQYF
size: few; D: NA; J: TRBJ2-1; V: TRBV4-1; DNA: TGCGCCAGCAGCCAAGATGGGGCGGTCTCCTACAATGAGCAGTTCTTC; CDR3: CASSQDGAVSYNEQFF
size: few; D: TRBD2; J: TRBJ2-2; V: TRBV7-3; DNA: TGTGCCAGCAGGCTCAAAGGGACTAGCGGCCCCAGGGCCGGGGAGCTGTTTTTT; CDR3: CASRLKGTSGPRAGELFF
size: NA; D: TRBD1; J: TRBJ2-5; V: TRBV5-1; DNA: TGCGCCAGCAGCACCTGGACAGGGGAAAACCGGGGGACCCAGTACTTC; CDR3: CASSTWTGENRGTQYF
size: NA; D: TRBD1; J: TRBJ1-1; V: TRBV5-1; DNA: TGCGCCAGCAGCTTGTGGACAGGGCCGAGTACTGAAGCTTTCTTT; CDR3: CASSLWTGPSTEAFF
size: NA; D: TRBD2; J: TRBJ2-1; V: TRBV4-2; DNA: TGTGCCAGCAGCCATGCGGGAGTGCACAATGAGCAGTTCTTC; CDR3: CASSHAGVHNEQFF
size: many; D: TRBD1; J: TRBJ2-3; V: TRBV5-1; DNA: TGCGCCAGCGGGGTACAGGGGCAGATTGATACGCAGTATTTT; CDR3: CASGVQGQIDTQYF